Presented here are 18 T cell receptor beta chains from one specimen sequenced in a study of T-cell reconstitution after alpha-beta-depleted transplantation in children. Library preparation (for TCRbeta) was performed with unique molecular identifiers. TCRdb recomputed calls from the PCR reads with MiXCR, one row per CDR3 protein. The sample shows around 700,000 distinct CDR3 sequences, around 13% of them seen only once. Sequenced here: PBMCs, sampled before TCRalphabeta/CD19-depleted stem cell transplant. These receptor sequences come from a girl aged 2 to 9 with congenital amegakaryocytic thrombocytopenia, due to receive a stem cell transplant.

This clonotype was counted at least ten times. For the CDR3, the DNA is TGTGCCAGCAGCTTAGATGGGGGCGGCAGCACAGATACGCAGTATTTT. Its protein is CASSLDGGGSTDTQYF. V is TRBV7-6 and J is TRBJ2-3; TRBD1 might be the D (6 bases). V dropped 1 base and J dropped 0 bases, with 11 bases sitting between them. The V gene's germline CDR1 is SGHVS and CDR2 FNYEAQ. The CDR3 is 16 residues long.

This clonotype was counted many times. This chain links TRBV7-2 with TRBJ2-5; 8 positions agree with TRBD1. Trimming took 5 bases from V and 4 from J; bases not matched to a gene: 6. The germline CDR1 and CDR2 sequences are SGHTA and FQGNSA. The CDR3 is 14 residues long. This chain's CDR3 is CASSPETGVETQYF. In DNA, the CDR3 is TGTGCCAGCAGCCCAGAGACAGGGGTAGAGACCCAGTACTTC.

This chain joins TRBV5-1 and TRBJ2-1; weak D call: TRBD2 (6 bases). From germline, CDR1 is SGHRS and CDR2 YFSETQ. The length of the CDR3 is 17 residues. With 0 bases removed from V and 7 bases from J, the gap between germline ends came to 20 bases. The CDR3 sequence is CASSLAIAEPGRNEQFF. The CDR3 DNA reads as TGCGCCAGCAGCTTGGCCATAGCGGAACCTGGGAGGAATGAGCAGTTCTTC. The variable domain in full, completed from reference TRBV5-1 and TRBJ2-1, reads KAGVTQTPRYLIKTRGQQVTLSCSPISGHRSVSWYQQTPGQGLQFLFEYFSETQRNKGNFPGRFSGRQFSNSRSEMNVSTLELGDSALYLCASSLAIAEPGRNEQFFGPGTRLTVL.

As to this clonotype: Just one base apart from a much larger clone, this may be a read error. The rearrangement uses TRBV15 and TRBJ1-5, with TRBD1 matching over 7 bases. Germline V lookup: CDR1 LNHNV, CDR2 YYDKDF (reference sequence). This CDR3 has 21 amino acids. The V segment lost 0 bases and the J segment 7 bases; nucleotides outside the gene matches: 24. The CDR3 region is CATSRDLVILTGIKNGQPQHF. The CDR3 coding sequence is TGTGCCACCAGCAGAGATCTGGTTATTTTGACAGGGATAAAAAACGGCCAGCCCCAGCATTTT. Full variable domain (missing parts from reference TRBV15 and TRBJ1-5): DAMVIQNPRYQVTQFGKPVTLSCSQTLNHNVMYWYQQKSSQAPKLLFHYYDKDFNNEADTPDNFQSRRPNTSFCFLDIRSPGLGDTAMYLCATSRDLVILTGIKNGQPQHFGDGTRLSIL.

The chain recombines TRBV5-6 with TRBJ2-7; D gene ambiguous. The CDR3 is 14 residues long. Trimming stripped 0 bases from V and 2 bases from J, with 9 bases between. Germline lookup yields CDR1 SGHDT and CDR2 YYEEEE. The CDR3: CASSLALAPYEQYF. The CDR3 region has the DNA TGTGCCAGCAGCTTGGCCTTAGCCCCCTACGAGCAGTACTTC.

There are a few counts of this clonotype. This sequence joins TRBV30 and TRBJ2-7; 14 nucleotides align to TRBD2. J gave up 2 bases and V 4 bases, and 7 bases lay outside the gene matches. The CDR3 has 16 residues. The germline gives CDR1 GTSNPN, CDR2 SVGIG (reference sequence). CDR3 nucleotides: TGTGCCTGGAAGGGACTAGCGGGAGAGAACCCCTACGAGCAGTACTTC. Its protein is CAWKGLAGENPYEQYF. Full variable domain (rest looked up from reference TRBV30 and TRBJ2-7): SQTIHQWPATLVQPVGSPLSLECTVEGTSNPNLYWYRQAAGRGLQLLFYSVGIGQISSEVPQNLSASRPQDRQFILSSKKLLLSDSGFYLCAWKGLAGENPYEQYFGPGTRLTVT.

This clonotype was picked up many times. The chain couples TRBV29-1 to TRBJ2-4; D not certain. This CDR3 has 12 amino acids. Germline CDR1 reads SQVTM; CDR2 reads ANQGSEA. V was cut by 4 bases and J by 9 bases, with 13 bases left in between. CDR3 amino acids: CSVGAEDGIQYF. CDR3 nucleotide sequence: TGCAGCGTTGGGGCGGAAGACGGCATTCAGTACTTC.

This clonotype was counted ten times or more. The chain is built from TRBV29-1 and TRBJ2-7; D is uncertain. Trimming took 6 bases from V and 5 from J, leaving 17 bases between them. The CDR3 runs to 13 residues. Germline assignment: CDR1 SQVTM and CDR2 ANQGSEA. CDR3 in amino acids: CSVAPSVVHEQYF. CDR3 nucleotide sequence: TGCAGCGTAGCCCCATCGGTTGTCCACGAGCAGTACTTC.

This clonotype was observed many times. The chain joins TRBV29-1 to TRBJ1-5; D may be TRBD1 (6 bases). Germline loops: CDR1 SQVTM, CDR2 ANQGSEA. Trimming pared 2 bases from V and 4 bases from J, leaving 9 bases between. CDR3 length: 13 residues. CDR3 bases: TGCAGCGTTGAACAGGGGCGTAATCAGCCCCAGCATTTT. It specifies CSVEQGRNQPQHF.

This rearrangement joins TRBV18 to TRBJ2-1, with 13 positions matching TRBD2. The CDR3 covers 19 residues. Per germline, CDR1 KGHSH and CDR2 LQKENI. The V segment lost 8 bases and the J segment 1 base; nucleotides outside the gene matches: 14. The CDR3 DNA reads as TGTGCCAGCGAACGGTCGGGACTAGCGGGAAGAGAGTCCTACAATGAGCAGTTCTTC. This translates into CASERSGLAGRESYNEQFF.

This clonotype was seen repeatedly, ten times or more. The rearrangement links TRBV4-1 to TRBJ2-1, with D possibly TRBD1 on 6 matching bases. The germline V and J ends were trimmed by 2 bases and 8 bases, with 10 bases remaining between them. The CDR3 contains 13 residues. Germline V lookup: CDR1 MGHRA, CDR2 YSYEKL. CDR3: CASSQLQGYEQFF. CDR3 DNA sequence: TGCGCCAGCAGCCAACTACAGGGTTATGAGCAGTTCTTC.

The chain carries TRBV27 and TRBJ2-1; D is tentatively TRBD1 or TRBD2 (6 bases each). Between the trimmed V and J ends, which lost 1 base and 5 bases, there was a span of 15 bases. CDR1 and CDR2 from the germline V gene are MNHEY and SMNVEV (reference sequence). The CDR3 is 16 residues long. Here the CDR3 DNA reads TGTGCCAGCAGTTTATATGAGGGGGGAATCAACAATGAGCAGTTCTTC. Translating gives CASSLYEGGINNEQFF.

This clonotype was picked up many times. This chain joins TRBV7-6 and TRBJ2-7; perhaps TRBD2 as D (6 bases). The germline V and J ends were trimmed by 0 bases and 3 bases, with 12 bases remaining between them. CDR1 and CDR2 from the germline V gene are SGHVS and FNYEAQ. The CDR3 has 15 residues. CDR3 region: CASSLATGEFYEQYF. The CDR3 DNA reads as TGTGCCAGCAGCTTAGCGACGGGAGAGTTCTACGAGCAGTACTTC.

This clonotype was found many times. The chain recombines TRBV7-3 with TRBJ2-7; 8 bases match TRBD1. Trimming removed 3 bases from V and 4 bases from J; junction bases left unmatched: 5. CDR3 length: 14 residues. The germline gives CDR1 SGHTA, CDR2 FQGTGA. CDR3 DNA: TGTGCCAGCAGCTTTTCCGGGACAGGTTACGAGCAGTACTTC. Translation gives CASSFSGTGYEQYF. The full variable domain, in which reference TRBV7-3 and TRBJ2-7 provide the parts outside the CDR3, is GAGVSQTPSNKVTEKGKYVELRCDPISGHTALYWYRQSLGQGPEFLIYFQGTGAADDSGLPNDRFFAVRPEGSVSTLKIQRTERGDSAVYLCASSFSGTGYEQYFGPGTRLTVT.

The V and J genes are TRBV4-1 and TRBJ2-3; TRBD2 aligns across 13 bases. This CDR3 comprises 16 residues. From germline, CDR1 is MGHRA and CDR2 YSYEKL. V was pared by 2 bases and J by 3 bases, with 2 bases of the junction left unmatched. CDR3 sequence: CASSQPTSGRTDTQYF. In DNA, the CDR3 is TGCGCCAGCAGCCAACCGACTAGCGGGAGGACAGATACGCAGTATTTT.

This clonotype appeared many times. This chain links TRBV6-5 with TRBJ2-1, with 9 bases identical to TRBD2. Germline V lookup: CDR1 MNHEY, CDR2 SVGAGI. This CDR3 is built from 16 residues. The J segment lost 8 bases and the V segment lost 2 bases, leaving 10 bases of the junction unmatched. This CDR3 is CASSYGVSGSVHEQFF. The CDR3 coding sequence is TGTGCCAGCAGTTACGGAGTTAGCGGGAGTGTGCATGAGCAGTTCTTC.

This clonotype was counted ten times or more. The chain combines TRBV10-3 with TRBJ1-2; D is ambiguous. Looked up from germline, CDR1 is ENHRY and CDR2 is SYGVKD. V lost 2 bases and J 5 bases, leaving 9 bases between the germline ends. This CDR3 is built from 13 residues. The CDR3 loop reads CAISETQPYGYTF. Here the CDR3 DNA reads TGTGCCATCAGTGAGACCCAGCCGTATGGCTACACCTTC.

Ten or more counts support this clonotype. The chain is built from TRBV6-5 and TRBJ2-4, with D unresolved. The CDR3 runs to 15 residues. Trimming shortened V by 4 bases and J by 5 bases, and 15 bases separated the two germline ends. The germline CDR1 and CDR2 sequences are MNHEY and SVGAGI. This chain's CDR3 is CASSSLPALQNIQYF. Here the CDR3 DNA reads TGTGCCAGCAGTTCCCTGCCCGCATTACAAAACATTCAGTACTTC.